These 27 T cell receptor beta chains originate from one sample sequenced in a study of blood T cell repertoires in COVID-19 (dated by TCRdb to 2020 to 2021). The library was produced with the immunoSEQ multiplex PCR assay. TCRdb carries this immuneACCESS record with in-frame sequences only. Its versions omit some clonotypes, under half of them owing to an unresolved V gene in the studies checked, with the rest unexplained. The sample profile shows around 480,000 clones; around 90% of them were found once. The ten largest clonotypes hold around 0.64% of the sample. Sequenced: PBMCs or T cells enriched from blood (not recorded which). The receptor source for this set is a woman between 18 and 29 years old who had recovered from COVID-19.

The chain employs TRBV2 and TRBJ1-4; D is unclear. CDR1 is SNHLY and CDR2 is FYNNEI in the germline V gene. This CDR3 has 10 residues. Trimming stripped 11 bases from V and 10 bases from J, with 11 bases between. The CDR3 nucleotides are TGTGCCTGGCGGGCAAGAAAACTGTTTTTT. Protein sequence: CAWRARKLFF.

This clone was recorded once. The J gene is TRBJ1-6, the V gene TRBV4-1; a possible D gene is TRBD1 (5 bases). From germline, CDR1 is MGHRA and CDR2 YSYEKL. Between the trimmed V and J ends, which lost 3 bases and 9 bases, there was a span of 18 bases. The CDR3 sequence is 16 residues long. CDR3 in amino acids: CASSHYRLERGSPLHF. For the CDR3, the DNA is TGCGCCAGCAGCCACTACCGTCTCGAAAGGGGTTCACCCCTCCACTTT.

The rearrangement joins TRBV28 to TRBJ1-2; tentatively, D is TRBD1 (5 bases). There are 13 residues in the CDR3. Germline loops: CDR1 MDHEN, CDR2 SYDVKM. Trimming cost V 3 bases and J 6 bases, with 11 bases left between them. CDR3 protein: CASSFIKGDGYTF. The DNA for the CDR3 is TGTGCCAGCAGTTTTATCAAAGGGGATGGCTACACCTTC.

This chain joins TRBV20-1 and TRBJ1-1, with 8 bases matching TRBD1. V was pared by 3 bases and J by 5 bases, with 5 bases of the junction left unmatched. Germline V CDR1 and CDR2: DFQATT, SNEGSKA (reference sequence). This CDR3 is 13 amino acids long. The CDR3 is CSASQGAGTEAFF. CDR3 nucleotide sequence: TGCAGTGCTAGTCAGGGGGCGGGGACTGAAGCTTTCTTT.

V and J are TRBV4-1 and TRBJ1-2; D might be TRBD1 (6 bases). The V gene's germline CDR1 is MGHRA and CDR2 YSYEKL. This CDR3 has 14 amino acids. Deletions cut 2 bases from V and 7 bases from J, with 14 bases between. The CDR3 loop reads CASSQILDSSGYTF. The CDR3 DNA reads TGCGCCAGCAGCCAAATTTTGGACAGTAGTGGCTACACCTTC.

V usage is TRBV30 and J usage is TRBJ2-2; D gene ambiguous. Trimming shortened V by 4 bases and J by 0 bases, and 9 bases separated the two germline ends. There are 14 residues in the CDR3. Germline V gene lookup returns CDR1 GTSNPN and CDR2 SVGIG (reference sequence). CDR3 sequence reads: CAWIVQTNTGELFF. The DNA for the CDR3 is TGTGCCTGGATTGTACAGACGAACACCGGGGAGCTGTTTTTT.

This clone was picked up one time. V is TRBV18 and J is TRBJ2-5; D is uncertain. The V and J ends lost 5 bases and 0 bases respectively, with 4 bases between them. Germline V CDR1 and CDR2: KGHSH, LQKENI. This CDR3 is built from 12 residues. The DNA for the CDR3 is TGTGCCAGCTCAGTCTACCAAGAGACCCAGTACTTC. It codes for CASSVYQETQYF.

The chain employs TRBV28 and TRBJ1-2, with unresolved D. Germline CDR1 is MDHEN and CDR2 is SYDVKM. The V end lost 6 bases, the J end lost 2 bases, and 13 bases lay between the germline ends. This CDR3 is 14 amino acids long. The CDR3 DNA follows: TGTGCCAGCAGCCCTAGTAACTCCAACTATGGCTACACCTTC. Its translation is CASSPSNSNYGYTF.

V usage is TRBV2 and J usage is TRBJ2-7; 7 bases align to TRBD1. The CDR3 is 11 residues long. The germline V gene has CDR1 SNHLY and CDR2 FYNNEI. V gave up 9 bases and J gave up 3 bases; unmatched junction bases: 2. The CDR3 bases are TGTGCCAGTCGACAGGGCTACGAGCAGTACTTC. Translation gives CASRQGYEQYF.

Turning to this clone: Other DNA sequences in this sample translate to the same CDR3. This chain links TRBV5-1 with TRBJ1-3; D is perhaps TRBD1 (5 bases). The germline CDR1 and CDR2 sequences are SGHRS and YFSETQ. The V end lost 4 bases, the J end lost 1 base, and 9 bases lay between the germline ends. This CDR3 region has 14 residues. In DNA, the CDR3 is TGCGCCAGCAGCCTCCAGGGTTCTGGAAACACCATATATTTT. It specifies CASSLQGSGNTIYF.

The rearrangement links TRBV27 to TRBJ2-1; 8 bases are shared with TRBD2. The junction had 4 bases not matched to a gene; V was cut back by 6 bases and J by 0 bases. CDR3 length: 15 amino acids. Germline V gives CDR1 MNHEY, CDR2 SMNVEV (reference sequence). The CDR3 sequence: CASSPGGVSYNEQFF. CDR3 DNA sequence: TGTGCCAGCAGCCCCGGGGGGGTCTCCTACAATGAGCAGTTCTTC.

The sample holds one count of this clone. Here the CDR3 DNA reads TGTGCCAGCAGCCCCGGACAGGGTGATGAAGCTTTCTTT. Translating it yields CASSPGQGDEAFF. J is TRBJ1-1 and V is TRBV9; 8 nucleotides align to TRBD1. The trim removed 4 bases at V and 7 bases at J, leaving 6 bases unmatched. From germline, CDR1 is SGDLS and CDR2 YYNGEE. This CDR3 comprises 13 residues.

The chain couples TRBV10-3 to TRBJ1-2, with D possibly being TRBD1 (6 bases). V lost 4 bases, J lost 6 bases, and 15 bases lay in between. This CDR3 spans 14 amino acids. Germline V gene sequence: CDR1 ENHRY, CDR2 SYGVKD. The CDR3 protein is CAISGDKEVDGYTF. The CDR3 nucleotides are TGTGCCATCAGTGGGGACAAGGAGGTCGATGGCTACACCTTC.

This clone showed up just a few times. Distinct nucleotide sequences in the sample also encode this CDR3. The V call is TRBV7-9, the J call TRBJ1-1; a possible D gene is TRBD1 (6 bases). V was shortened by 5 bases and J by 2 bases, with 9 bases between the two germline ends. The CDR3 is 13 amino acids. Germline V gene sequence: CDR1 SEHNR, CDR2 FQNEAQ (reference sequence). The CDR3 protein is CASSRQENTEAFF. CDR3 bases: TGTGCCAGCAGCAGACAGGAAAACACTGAAGCTTTCTTT.

In this sample, this clone turned up a few times. The CDR3 is CASSPSNVGSTEAFF. The CDR3 nucleotides read TGTGCCAGCAGCCCCTCTAATGTGGGCAGTACTGAAGCTTTCTTT. The V call is TRBV7-3, the J call TRBJ1-1, with D hard to call. This CDR3 spans 15 amino acids. Germline CDR1 is SGHTA and CDR2 is FQGTGA. V lost 5 bases to trimming and J lost 5 bases, with 18 bases between them. Variable domain in full (rest from reference TRBV7-3 and TRBJ1-1): GAGVSQTPSNKVTEKGKYVELRCDPISGHTALYWYRQSLGQGPEFLIYFQGTGAADDSGLPNDRFFAVRPEGSVSTLKIQRTERGDSAVYLCASSPSNVGSTEAFFGQGTRLTVV.

This clone was counted once. This CDR3 reads CASSRMAPFVAFF. The CDR3 DNA follows: TGTGCCAGCAGTCGTATGGCTCCCTTCGTAGCTTTCTTT. V is TRBV2 and J is TRBJ1-1; D unclear. The V gene lost 5 bases and the J gene lost 10 bases, with 17 bases spanning the gap. The CDR3 totals 13 residues. The germline gives CDR1 SNHLY, CDR2 FYNNEI.

The chain joins TRBV7-6 to TRBJ2-1; D is possibly TRBD2 (7 bases). The CDR3 has 17 amino acids. The germline V gene encodes CDR1 SGHVS and CDR2 FNYEAQ. Trimming removed 1 base from V and 5 bases from J, with 18 bases in between. CDR3 sequence: CASSLEVGGGPNNEQFF. The CDR3 nucleotides read TGTGCCAGCAGCTTAGAGGTGGGAGGGGGGCCAAACAATGAGCAGTTCTTC.

The chain employs TRBV7-8 and TRBJ1-2; 7 bases are a match to TRBD1. Germline V gene sequence: CDR1 SGHVS, CDR2 FQNEAQ. The CDR3 is 14 amino acids. Losses at the gene ends were 6 bases for V and 0 bases for J; bases not matched to a gene: 4. CDR3 residues: CASRPGTANYGYTF. The CDR3 nucleotides are TGTGCCAGCAGACCCGGGACAGCTAACTATGGCTACACCTTC.

This chain links TRBV2 with TRBJ1-5; D is ambiguous. In germline, CDR1 is SNHLY, CDR2 FYNNEI. Trimming removed 4 bases at V and 5 bases at J, with 15 bases between. The CDR3 runs 15 residues. CDR3 loop: CASSGIGGRDQPQHF. DNA of the CDR3: TGTGCCAGCAGTGGAATAGGAGGAAGGGATCAGCCCCAGCATTTT.

This clone has a single count. The genes are TRBV7-2 and TRBJ2-5; no clear D gene. V lost 6 bases and J lost 5, with 13 bases in between. The CDR3 covers 13 residues. CDR1 is SGHTA, CDR2 FQGNSA, per germline. In DNA form, the CDR3 reads TGTGCCAGCAGGCTGGTGAACGGGGAGACCCAGTACTTC. Residues: CASRLVNGETQYF.

The chain links TRBV27 to TRBJ2-1, with 7 bases matching TRBD1. Losses at the gene ends were 10 bases for V and 8 bases for J; bases not matched to a gene: 14. The CDR3 has 14 residues. Germline CDR1 is MNHEY and CDR2 is SMNVEV (reference sequence). CDR3 in amino acids: CATSGTVRRDEQFF. The DNA for the CDR3 is TGTGCCACCTCCGGGACAGTGCGTAGAGATGAGCAGTTCTTC.

The V gene is TRBV4-1, the J gene TRBJ1-6; no clear D. The CDR3 runs to 13 residues. Trimming took off 6 bases at V and 7 bases at J, with 10 bases between the two ends. Germline loops: CDR1 MGHRA, CDR2 YSYEKL. CDR3 in amino acids: CASSWEGNSPLHF. Here the CDR3 DNA reads TGCGCCAGCAGTTGGGAGGGAAATTCACCCCTCCACTTT.

V usage is TRBV5-6 and J usage is TRBJ2-2; unclear D gene. The CDR3 runs to 13 residues. Trimming took 6 bases from V and 5 from J, leaving 11 bases between them. Germline CDR1 SGHDT, CDR2 YYEEEE. CDR3 bases: TGTGCCAGCAACCTCCAGATGACCGGGGAGCTGTTTTTT. Translation gives CASNLQMTGELFF. Combining the CDR3 with reference TRBV5-6 and TRBJ2-2 gives the whole variable domain DAGVTQSPTHLIKTRGQQVTLRCSPKSGHDTVSWYQQALGQGPQFIFQYYEEEERQRGNFPDRFSGHQFPNYSSELNVNALLLGDSALYLCASNLQMTGELFFGEGSRLTVL.

V gene TRBV19 combines with J gene TRBJ1-5; possibly TRBD1 for D (6 bases). There are 15 residues in the CDR3. The germline V gene encodes CDR1 LNHDA and CDR2 SQIVND (reference sequence). V lost 0 bases and J 2 bases, leaving 8 bases between the germline ends. The CDR3 loop is CASSIEGARNQPQHF. The CDR3 DNA reads TGTGCCAGTAGTATAGAGGGGGCGCGCAATCAGCCCCAGCATTTT.

V usage is TRBV5-1 and J usage is TRBJ2-3; D may be TRBD2 (7 bases). V was pared by 2 bases and J by 7 bases, with 17 bases between. From germline, CDR1 is SGHRS and CDR2 YFSETQ. The CDR3 covers 15 residues. As DNA, the CDR3 is TGCGCCAGCAGCTTCACCCGGGGGGCCTTTAATACGCAGTATTTT. It yields the protein CASSFTRGAFNTQYF. Using reference TRBV5-1 and TRBJ2-3 for the parts outside the CDR3, the full variable domain is KAGVTQTPRYLIKTRGQQVTLSCSPISGHRSVSWYQQTPGQGLQFLFEYFSETQRNKGNFPGRFSGRQFSNSRSEMNVSTLELGDSALYLCASSFTRGAFNTQYFGPGTRLTVL.

The J gene is TRBJ2-3, the V gene TRBV7-2, with D possibly matching TRBD1 (5 bases). The V end lost 4 bases, the J end lost 4 bases, and 15 bases lay between the germline ends. Per germline, CDR1 SGHTA and CDR2 FQGNSA. The CDR3 contains 15 residues. CDR3 residues: CASSSLTVSADTQYF. The DNA for the CDR3 is TGTGCCAGCAGCTCCTTGACAGTCAGCGCAGATACGCAGTATTTT.

This chain links TRBV7-6 with TRBJ2-1, with 9 bases that match TRBD2. The CDR3 spans 15 residues. The V gene's germline CDR1 is SGHVS and CDR2 FNYEAQ. After removal of 1 base from V and 8 bases from J, the junction contained 6 bases not matched to a gene. The CDR3 is CASSLGGGAGDEQFF. The DNA of the CDR3 is TGTGCCAGCAGCTTAGGCGGGGGGGCCGGCGATGAGCAGTTCTTC.